Included here is one TCR beta chain sequence, with context. Its antigen remains unidentified. Qualities for individual bases were not recorded, and no much larger clone is one base off. The data were taken from a study of T cells after yellow fever vaccination (dated by TCRdb to the late 2010s). With regard to the full study: Libraries from fractions with low cell numbers were prepared with the SMART-Seq v4 Ultra Low Input RNA kit. To follow T-cell clones before and after primary and booster YFV17D yellow fever vaccination, bulk TCR alpha and beta repertoires were sequenced over time. The cohort comprised two healthy male donors, one aged 18 to 30 and one aged 30 to 40 years. Blood was drawn at multiple timepoints before and after primary and secondary immunization, with bulk PBMC replicates and cell subsets isolated. Findings and caveats that apply to the study as a whole: A small share of clonotypes was detected in both CD4 and CD8 compartments, with the overlap likely arising from convergent recombination. Computational filtering was needed because FACS-sorted repertoires could contain abundant contaminating clonotypes from the bulk population. The secondary T-cell response was found to be weaker but faster than the primary response, with a peak reached on day 5 rather than on day 15. Only a couple of donors were included in the study, so the extent to which the findings can be generalized is limited. Most clones expanded after primary vaccination (around 96% of CD4 and around 89% of CD8) were re-detected after the booster, suggesting that broad memory maintenance occurred.

Synthesis of TCR cDNA relied on 5'RACE template switching, a step that introduced a universal primer site along with unique molecular identifiers. Priming for cDNA synthesis came from both the TCR alpha and TCR beta constant segments. Library amplification involved two PCR steps, and the second step added sample barcodes and sequencing adapters. Sequencing of the libraries was done on either Illumina HiSeq 2500 (2x100 bp) or NovaSeq (2x150 bp). Regarding the original processing steps: Reads were demultiplexed and collapsed into UMI consensus sequences with MIGEC, and V(D)J alignment was performed with MiXCR. Using edgeR on replicate PBMC samples, clonotypes were called vaccine-responding if FDR was below 0.01 and the log2 fold change was above 5 up to day 15. Bulk clonotypes were assigned CD4 or CD8 identity according to which sequenced CD4 or CD8 repertoire held them at higher abundance. Using fastp trimming at Q25 and MiXCR clonotype assembly, TCRdb reanalyzed the public sequencing data and kept in-frame beta chains. CDR3 protein duplicates are merged, each entry listing the most common genes and DNA. The V and J calls were determined by TCRdb, not by the authors. The sample table lists 500,000 to 550,000 distinct CDR3 sequences, 21% of them with a count of one. About 16% of the sample belongs to the ten largest clones.

The label giving this sample's treatment or condition can be read as: live attenuated yellow fever vaccine strain. At each blood-draw timepoint, two biological replicates of bulk PBMCs were collected. A standard Ficoll-Paque protocol was used to isolate PBMCs from peripheral blood. TriZol was used to extract RNA from bulk PBMCs, CD4 and CD8 fractions, and dextramer-positive and dextramer-negative fractions. The CDR3 runs 13 residues from the cysteine to the phenylalanine. Here the CDR3 DNA is all that survives: 39 bases in frame from base 1. V lost 0 bases and J lost 4 bases; the stretch between them is 6 bases long. According to the germline V gene, CDR1 reads SGHTA and CDR2 reads FQGNSA.

Sequencing was performed on PBMCs, taken 21 days after the first yellow fever vaccination. The TCR comes from a young man who received the YFV17D yellow fever vaccine. The chain employs TRBV7-2 and TRBJ2-5, with no D gene named confidently. CDR3 reads: CASSLALVETQYF. Here is the DNA: TGTGCCAGCAGCTTAGCCCTTGTAGAGACCCAGTACTTC.